Listed below are T cell receptor beta chains from one sample, sequenced in a study of blood T cell repertoires in COVID-19. The repertoire was sequenced with immunoSEQ multiplex PCR; TCRdb's copy has only in-frame clones and lacks some. The sample yields 250,000 to 400,000 clones, under 95% seen once. Sequenced material: PBMCs or T cells enriched from blood (not recorded which). The receptors come from a man in his fifties or sixties who had recovered from COVID-19. Each CDR3 is given with its conserved first and last residue. The D gene is left open where the match is weak. Size is omitted from some rows. Given values are once, few, many or a class for expanded clones.

CDR3aa,CDR3nt,d_gene,v_gene,abundance,j_gene,len
CATSDQVDTQYF,TGTGCCACCAGTGATCAGGTGGATACGCAGTATTTT,-,TRBV24-1,-,TRBJ2-3,12
CASSLVGLAGGNEQFF,TGTGCCAGCAGCCTCGTGGGACTAGCGGGGGGCAATGAGCAGTTCTTC,TRBD2,TRBV3-1/TRBV3-2,-,TRBJ2-1,16
CASSLAAGAGNTIYF,TGCGCCAGCAGCTTGGCTGCAGGGGCCGGAAACACCATATATTTT,-,TRBV5-1,-,TRBJ1-3,15
CASSQFGISAEAFF,TGTGCCAGCAGCCAGTTTGGGATTAGCGCTGAAGCTTTCTTT,-,TRBV7-9,-,TRBJ1-1,14
CASSLLTFSAGGFTDTQYF,TGTGCCAGCAGCTTATTAACGTTCTCGGCGGGGGGGTTCACAGATACGCAGTATTTT,TRBD2,TRBV7-9,once,TRBJ2-3,19
CASSVDWTSIANEQFF,TGTGCCAGCAGCGTAGATTGGACTAGCATTGCCAATGAGCAGTTCTTC,TRBD2,TRBV9,-,TRBJ2-1,16
CASSPRLTGTYEQYF,TGTGCCAGCTCACCACGGCTGACAGGCACCTACGAGCAGTACTTC,-,TRBV18,-,TRBJ2-7,15
CASSQSNAPHYEQYF,TGCGCCAGCAGCCAATCTAACGCTCCCCACTACGAGCAGTACTTC,-,TRBV4-1,-,TRBJ2-7,15
CASSRQGTDTQYF,TGTGCCAGCAGCAGACAGGGGACAGATACGCAGTATTTT,TRBD1,TRBV9,-,TRBJ2-3,13
CATSRDTAFLNYGYTF,TGTGCCACCAGCAGAGATACAGCCTTCCTAAACTATGGCTACACCTTC,-,TRBV15,-,TRBJ1-2,16
CASSVGGGGPSGNTIYF,TGTGCCAGCAGCGTAGGCGGGGGGGGGCCCTCTGGAAACACCATATATTTT,-,TRBV9,-,TRBJ1-3,17
CASSDVRLKRAGYTF,TGTGCCAGCAGCGACGTTAGGCTCAAGAGGGCTGGCTACACCTTC,-,TRBV7-3,once,TRBJ1-2,15
CASSQDRGRSQETQYF,TGCGCCAGCAGCCAAGACCGCGGGAGAAGTCAGGAGACCCAGTACTTC,TRBD2,TRBV4-1,-,TRBJ2-5,16
CASRETRLRGRAGQLFF,TGTGCCAGCAGGGAGACCAGATTAAGGGGAAGGGCCGGGCAACTGTTTTTT,-,TRBV4-2,-,TRBJ1-4,17
CASSSTPGQGQETQYF,TGTGCCAGCAGCTCGACTCCGGGACAGGGTCAAGAGACCCAGTACTTC,TRBD1,TRBV7-9,-,TRBJ2-5,16
CSVEGSGWSYNEQFF,TGCAGCGTTGAAGGTAGCGGGTGGTCCTACAATGAGCAGTTCTTC,TRBD2,TRBV29-1,-,TRBJ2-1,15
CASSVDPGLPYGYTF,TGTGCCAGTAGTGTCGACCCGGGACTGCCATATGGCTACACCTTC,-,TRBV19,-,TRBJ1-2,15